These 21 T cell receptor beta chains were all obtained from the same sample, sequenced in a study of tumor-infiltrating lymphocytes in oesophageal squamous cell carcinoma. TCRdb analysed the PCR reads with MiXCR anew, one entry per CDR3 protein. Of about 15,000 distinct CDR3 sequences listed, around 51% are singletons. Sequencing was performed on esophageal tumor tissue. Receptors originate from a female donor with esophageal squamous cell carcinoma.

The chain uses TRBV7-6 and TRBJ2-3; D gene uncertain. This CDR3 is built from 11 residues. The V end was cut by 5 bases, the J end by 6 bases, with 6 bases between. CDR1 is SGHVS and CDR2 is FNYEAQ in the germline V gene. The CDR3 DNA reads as TGTGCCAGCAGCCAAGGGGATACGCAGTATTTT. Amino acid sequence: CASSQGDTQYF.

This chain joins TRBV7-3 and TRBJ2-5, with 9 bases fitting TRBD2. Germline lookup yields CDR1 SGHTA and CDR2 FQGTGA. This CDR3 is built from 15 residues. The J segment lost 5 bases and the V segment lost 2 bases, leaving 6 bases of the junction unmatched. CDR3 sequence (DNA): TGTGCCAGCAGCTTAGAGCGGGGGGCCGGTGAGACCCAGTACTTC. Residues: CASSLERGAGETQYF.

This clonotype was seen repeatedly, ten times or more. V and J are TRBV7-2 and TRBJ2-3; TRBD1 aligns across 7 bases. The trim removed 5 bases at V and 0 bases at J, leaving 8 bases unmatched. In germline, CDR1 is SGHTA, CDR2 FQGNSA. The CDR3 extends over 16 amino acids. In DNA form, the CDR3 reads TGTGCCAGCAGCCCCCGACAGGGTGGGAGCACAGATACGCAGTATTTT. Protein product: CASSPRQGGSTDTQYF.

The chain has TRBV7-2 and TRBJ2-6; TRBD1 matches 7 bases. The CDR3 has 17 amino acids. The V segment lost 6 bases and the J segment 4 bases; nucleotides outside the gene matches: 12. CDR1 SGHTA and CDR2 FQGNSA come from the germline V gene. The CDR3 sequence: CASSRQGPLSGANVLTF. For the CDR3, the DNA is TGTGCCAGCAGTCGACAGGGCCCCTTGAGCGGGGCCAACGTCCTGACTTTC.

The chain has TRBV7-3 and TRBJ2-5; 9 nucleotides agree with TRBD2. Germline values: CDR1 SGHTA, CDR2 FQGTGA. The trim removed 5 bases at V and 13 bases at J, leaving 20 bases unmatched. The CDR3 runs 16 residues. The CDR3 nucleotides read TGTGCCAGCAGCCCCCTGGCGGGAGGGATAACCGGGGAGCTGTACTTC. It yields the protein CASSPLAGGITGELYF.

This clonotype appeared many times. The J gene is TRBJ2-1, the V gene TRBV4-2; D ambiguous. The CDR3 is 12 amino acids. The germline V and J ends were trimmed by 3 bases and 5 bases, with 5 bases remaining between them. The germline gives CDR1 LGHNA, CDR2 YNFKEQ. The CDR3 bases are TGTGCCAGCAGCCATCGAGACAATGAGCAGTTCTTC. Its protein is CASSHRDNEQFF.

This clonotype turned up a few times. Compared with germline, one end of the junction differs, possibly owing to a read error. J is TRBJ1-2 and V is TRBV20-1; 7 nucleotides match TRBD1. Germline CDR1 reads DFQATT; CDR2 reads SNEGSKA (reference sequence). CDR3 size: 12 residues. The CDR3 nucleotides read TGCAGTGCTAGAAAGGGGACAGTGGGATGTCTATTC. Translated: CSARKGTVGCLF.

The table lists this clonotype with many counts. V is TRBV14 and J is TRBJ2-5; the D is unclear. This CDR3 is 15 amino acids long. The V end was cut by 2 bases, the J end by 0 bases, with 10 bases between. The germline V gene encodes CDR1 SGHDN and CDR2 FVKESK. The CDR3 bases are TGTGCCAGCAGCCAATACAGTCCGTACCAAGAGACCCAGTACTTC. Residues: CASSQYSPYQETQYF. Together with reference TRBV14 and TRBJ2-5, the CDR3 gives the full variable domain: EAGVTQFPSHSVIEKGQTVTLRCDPISGHDNLYWYRRVMGKEIKFLLHFVKESKQDESGMPNNRFLAERTGGTYSTLKVQPAELEDSGVYFCASSQYSPYQETQYFGPGTRLLVL.

CDR3 region: CASSWTGVMDNEQFF. The CDR3 region has the DNA TGTGCCAGCAGCTGGACAGGGGTAATGGACAATGAGCAGTTCTTC. This sequence joins TRBV5-6 and TRBJ2-7; the match to TRBD1 covers 9 bases. The J call may be faulty, since TRBJ2-1 better matches the DNA end. There are 15 residues in the CDR3. Germline assignment: CDR1 SGHDT and CDR2 YYEEEE.

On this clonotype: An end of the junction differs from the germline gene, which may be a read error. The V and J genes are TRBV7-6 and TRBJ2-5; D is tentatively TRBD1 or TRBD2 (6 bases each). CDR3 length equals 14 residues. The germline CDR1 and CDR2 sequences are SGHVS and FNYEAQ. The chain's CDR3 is CASSFGGLRETQYF. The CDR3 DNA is TGTGCTAGCAGCTTCGGGGGCCTCAGGGAGACCCAGTACTTC.

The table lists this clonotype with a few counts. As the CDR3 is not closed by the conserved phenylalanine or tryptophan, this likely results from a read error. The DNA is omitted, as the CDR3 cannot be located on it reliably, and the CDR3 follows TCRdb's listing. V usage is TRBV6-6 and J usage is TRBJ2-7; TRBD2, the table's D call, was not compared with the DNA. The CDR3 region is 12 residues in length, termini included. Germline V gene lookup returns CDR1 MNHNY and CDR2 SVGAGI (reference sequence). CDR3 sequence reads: CASTPTLRQLAG.

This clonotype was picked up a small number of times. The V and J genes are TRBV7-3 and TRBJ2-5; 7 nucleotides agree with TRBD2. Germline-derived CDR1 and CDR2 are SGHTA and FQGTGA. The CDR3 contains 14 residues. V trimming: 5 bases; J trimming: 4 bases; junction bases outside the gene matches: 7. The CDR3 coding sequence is TGTGCCAGCAGCCCCTTGGGAGGGCGAGAGACCCAGTACTTC. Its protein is CASSPLGGRETQYF.

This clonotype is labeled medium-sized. The CDR3: CASSVLGQGKNTIYF. As DNA, the CDR3 is TGTGCCAGCAGCGTTCTGGGACAGGGGAAAAACACCATATATTTT. This rearrangement joins TRBV5-4 to TRBJ1-3; 10 bases agree with TRBD1. Germline trimming cut 4 bases from V and 6 bases from J; bases unmatched to any gene: 7. This CDR3 comprises 15 residues. Germline V lookup: CDR1 SGHNT, CDR2 YYREEE (reference sequence).

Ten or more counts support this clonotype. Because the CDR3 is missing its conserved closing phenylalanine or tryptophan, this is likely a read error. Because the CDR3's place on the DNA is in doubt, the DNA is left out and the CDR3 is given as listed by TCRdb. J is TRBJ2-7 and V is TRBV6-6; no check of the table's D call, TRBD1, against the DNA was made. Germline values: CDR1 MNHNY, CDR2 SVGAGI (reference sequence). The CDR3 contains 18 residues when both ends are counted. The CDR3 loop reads CASSYSQPGGNYGYTFGS.

The CDR3: CASSLVLNEQYF. In DNA, the CDR3 is TGTGCCAGCAGTTTAGTACTCAATGAGCAGTACTTC. J is TRBJ2-5 and V is TRBV12-3 or TRBV12-4; D gene uncertain. The CDR3 is 12 amino acids. V dropped 1 base and J dropped 11 bases, with 11 bases sitting between them.

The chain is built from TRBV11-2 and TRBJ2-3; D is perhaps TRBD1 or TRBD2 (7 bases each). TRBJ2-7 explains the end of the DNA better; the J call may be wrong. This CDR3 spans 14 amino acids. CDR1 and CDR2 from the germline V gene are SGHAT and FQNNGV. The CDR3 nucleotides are TGTGCCAGCAGCGCAGGGGGGGGGTCCTACGAGCAGTACTTC. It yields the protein CASSAGGGSYEQYF.

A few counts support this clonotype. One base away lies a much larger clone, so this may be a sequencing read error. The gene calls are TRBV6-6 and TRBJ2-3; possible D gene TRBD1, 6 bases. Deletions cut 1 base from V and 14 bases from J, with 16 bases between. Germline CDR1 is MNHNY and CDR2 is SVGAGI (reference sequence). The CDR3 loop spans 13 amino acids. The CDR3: CASSYWTAGELYF. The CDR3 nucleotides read TGTGCCAGCAGTTACTGGACAGCCGGGGAGCTGTATTTT.

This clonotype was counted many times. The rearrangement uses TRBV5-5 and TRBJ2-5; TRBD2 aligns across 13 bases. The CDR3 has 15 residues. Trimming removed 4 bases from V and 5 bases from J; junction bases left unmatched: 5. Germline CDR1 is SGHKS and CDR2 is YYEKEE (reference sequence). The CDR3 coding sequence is TGTGCCAGCAGCGTAGGACTAGCGGGAGCGGAGACCCAGTACTTC. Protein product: CASSVGLAGAETQYF.

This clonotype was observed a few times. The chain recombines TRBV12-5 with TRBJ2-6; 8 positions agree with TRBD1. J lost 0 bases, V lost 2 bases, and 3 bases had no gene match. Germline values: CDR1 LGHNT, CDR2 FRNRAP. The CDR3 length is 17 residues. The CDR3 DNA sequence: TGTGCTAGTGGTTTGTCAGGGGGCAACTCTGGGGCCAACGTCCTGACTTTC. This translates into CASGLSGGNSGANVLTF.

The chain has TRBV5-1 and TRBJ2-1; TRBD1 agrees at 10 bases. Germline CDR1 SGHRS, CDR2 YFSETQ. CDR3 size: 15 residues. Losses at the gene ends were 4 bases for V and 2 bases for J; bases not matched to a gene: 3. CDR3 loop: CASSPGTGAYNEQFF. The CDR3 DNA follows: TGCGCCAGCAGCCCAGGGACAGGGGCCTACAATGAGCAGTTCTTC.

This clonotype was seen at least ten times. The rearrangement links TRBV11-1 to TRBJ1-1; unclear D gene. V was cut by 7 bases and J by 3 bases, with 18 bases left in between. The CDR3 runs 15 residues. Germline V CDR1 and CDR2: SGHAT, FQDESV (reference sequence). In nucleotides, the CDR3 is TGTGCCAGCACCTCCGGAGGAAGGGCCGACACTGAAGCTTTCTTT. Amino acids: CASTSGGRADTEAFF.